This TCR beta chain is drawn from a study of blood T cells in healthy people across ages. General observations from the study: As age increased, TCR beta diversity per million T cells fell in a roughly linear fashion.

About this clonotype: Antigen unknown. One end of the junction varies from germline; a read error may be responsible.

The germline CDR1 and CDR2 sequences are SGHRS and YFSETQ. The CDR3 runs to 14 residues. Researchers isolated at least 7 million PBMCs per sample. Per sample, no less than 5 micrograms of total RNA were extracted. The second PCR ran roughly 7 to 12 cycles with a sample-barcoded 5' primer and J-beta primers. Each cDNA molecule, via a template-switch adaptor with 12 random nucleotides, was tagged. TCRdb reprocessed the 5' RACE reads with MiXCR, giving one entry per CDR3 protein. This table has approximately 810,000 distinct CDR3 sequences, around 34% appearing once. The receptor was derived from a man younger than 35 in good health. This sequence joins TRBV5-1 and TRBJ2-3; tentatively, D is TRBD1 or TRBD2 (6 bases each). Sequencing input: blood. CDR3 sequence reads: CASRQGTSTATQYF. In DNA form, the CDR3 reads TGCGCCAGCAGACAGGGAACTAGCACAGCTACGCAGTATTTT.